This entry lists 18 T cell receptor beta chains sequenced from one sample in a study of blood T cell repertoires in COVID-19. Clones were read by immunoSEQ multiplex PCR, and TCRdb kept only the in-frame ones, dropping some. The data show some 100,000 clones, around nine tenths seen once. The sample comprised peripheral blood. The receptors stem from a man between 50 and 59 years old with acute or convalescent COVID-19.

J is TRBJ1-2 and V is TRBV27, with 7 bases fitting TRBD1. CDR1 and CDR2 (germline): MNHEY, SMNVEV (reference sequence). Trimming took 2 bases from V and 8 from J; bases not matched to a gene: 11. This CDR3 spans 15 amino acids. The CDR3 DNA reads TGTGCCAGCAGTTTACGGGATAGGGGGCTCCGGGGCTACACCTTC. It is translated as CASSLRDRGLRGYTF.

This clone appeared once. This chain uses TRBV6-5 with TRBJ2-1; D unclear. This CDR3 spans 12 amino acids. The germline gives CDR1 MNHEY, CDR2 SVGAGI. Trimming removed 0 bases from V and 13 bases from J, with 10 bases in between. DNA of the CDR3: TGTGCCAGCAGTTACTCGATCCAGACTCAGTTCTTC. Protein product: CASSYSIQTQFF.

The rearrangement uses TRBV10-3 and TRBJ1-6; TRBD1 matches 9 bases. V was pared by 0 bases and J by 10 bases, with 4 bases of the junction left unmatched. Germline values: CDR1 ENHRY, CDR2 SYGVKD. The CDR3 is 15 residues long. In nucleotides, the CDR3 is TGTGCCATCAGTGAGTCGGGACAGGGAAGATCACCCCTCCACTTT. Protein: CAISESGQGRSPLHF.

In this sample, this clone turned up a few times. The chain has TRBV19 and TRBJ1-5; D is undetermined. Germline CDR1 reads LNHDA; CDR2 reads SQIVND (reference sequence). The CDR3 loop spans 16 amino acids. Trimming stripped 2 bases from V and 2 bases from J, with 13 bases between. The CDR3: CASSIRAGPGNQPQHF. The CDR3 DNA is TGTGCCAGTAGTATACGAGCCGGTCCGGGCAATCAGCCCCAGCATTTT.

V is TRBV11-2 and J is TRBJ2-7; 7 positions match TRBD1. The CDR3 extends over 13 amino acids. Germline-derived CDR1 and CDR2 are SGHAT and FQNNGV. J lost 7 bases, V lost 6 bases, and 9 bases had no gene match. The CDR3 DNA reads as TGTGCCAGCAGAATAAGAGGGGGCCAAGAGCAGTACTTC. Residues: CASRIRGGQEQYF.

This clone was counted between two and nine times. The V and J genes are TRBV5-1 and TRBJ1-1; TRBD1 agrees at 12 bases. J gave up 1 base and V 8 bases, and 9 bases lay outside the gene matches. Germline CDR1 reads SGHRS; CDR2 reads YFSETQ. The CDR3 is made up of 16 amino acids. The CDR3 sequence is CASRPGTGGPNTEAFF. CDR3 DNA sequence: TGCGCCAGTAGACCCGGGACAGGGGGCCCGAACACTGAAGCTTTCTTT.

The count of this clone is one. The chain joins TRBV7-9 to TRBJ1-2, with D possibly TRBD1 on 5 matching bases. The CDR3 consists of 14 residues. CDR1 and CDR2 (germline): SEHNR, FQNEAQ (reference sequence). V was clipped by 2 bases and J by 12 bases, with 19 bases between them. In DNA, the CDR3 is TGTGCCAGCAGCTTAATGGGCGCTTTCAGGGTGGACACCTTC. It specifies CASSLMGAFRVDTF.

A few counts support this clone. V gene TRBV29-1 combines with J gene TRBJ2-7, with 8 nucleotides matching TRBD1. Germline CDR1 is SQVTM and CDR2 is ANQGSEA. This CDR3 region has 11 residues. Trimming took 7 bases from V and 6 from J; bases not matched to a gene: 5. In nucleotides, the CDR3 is TGCAGCGGGGTGACAGGGGTCGAGCAGTACTTC. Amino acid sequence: CSGVTGVEQYF.

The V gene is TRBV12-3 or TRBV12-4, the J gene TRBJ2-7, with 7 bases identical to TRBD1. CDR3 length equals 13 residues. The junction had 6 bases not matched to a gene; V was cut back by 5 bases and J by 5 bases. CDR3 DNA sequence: TGTGCCAGCAGTCCCGACAGGGCCCACGAGCAGTACTTC. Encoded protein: CASSPDRAHEQYF.

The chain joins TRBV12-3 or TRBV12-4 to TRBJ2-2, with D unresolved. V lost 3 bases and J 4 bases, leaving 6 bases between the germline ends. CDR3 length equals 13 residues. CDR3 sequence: CASSFAGTGELFF. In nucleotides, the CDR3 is TGTGCCAGCAGTTTTGCAGGCACCGGGGAGCTGTTTTTT.

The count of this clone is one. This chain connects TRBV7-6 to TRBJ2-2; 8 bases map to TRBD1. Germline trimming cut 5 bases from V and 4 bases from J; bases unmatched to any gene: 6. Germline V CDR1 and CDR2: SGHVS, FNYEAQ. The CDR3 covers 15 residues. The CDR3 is CASSRTGIGTGELFF. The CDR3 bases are TGTGCCAGCAGCCGGACAGGGATCGGCACCGGGGAGCTGTTTTTT.

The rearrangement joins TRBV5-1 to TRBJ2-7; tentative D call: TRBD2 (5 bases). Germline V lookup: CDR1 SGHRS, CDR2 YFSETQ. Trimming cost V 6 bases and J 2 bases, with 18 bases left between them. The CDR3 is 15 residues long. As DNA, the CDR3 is TGCGCCAGCAACCCGCATCGGTCCGGGACCTACGAGCAGTACTTC. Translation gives CASNPHRSGTYEQYF.

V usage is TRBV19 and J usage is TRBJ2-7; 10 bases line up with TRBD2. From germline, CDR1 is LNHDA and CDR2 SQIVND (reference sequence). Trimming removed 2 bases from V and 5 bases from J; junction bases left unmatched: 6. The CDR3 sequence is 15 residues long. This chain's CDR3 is CASSIYSGRSDEQYF. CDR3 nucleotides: TGTGCCAGTAGTATATATAGCGGGAGGTCGGACGAGCAGTACTTC.

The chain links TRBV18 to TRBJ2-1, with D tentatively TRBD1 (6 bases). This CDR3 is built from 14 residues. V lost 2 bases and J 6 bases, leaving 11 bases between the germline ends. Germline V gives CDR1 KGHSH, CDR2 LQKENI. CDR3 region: CASSPAGVGNEQFF. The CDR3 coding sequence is TGTGCCAGCTCACCAGCAGGGGTGGGCAATGAGCAGTTCTTC.

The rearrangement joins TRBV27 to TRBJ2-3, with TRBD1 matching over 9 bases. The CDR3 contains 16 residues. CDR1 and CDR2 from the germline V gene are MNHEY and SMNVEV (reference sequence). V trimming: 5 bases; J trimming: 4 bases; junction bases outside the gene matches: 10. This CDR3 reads CASSLRQGGSADTQYF. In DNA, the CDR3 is TGTGCCAGCAGTCTACGACAGGGGGGGTCCGCAGATACGCAGTATTTT.

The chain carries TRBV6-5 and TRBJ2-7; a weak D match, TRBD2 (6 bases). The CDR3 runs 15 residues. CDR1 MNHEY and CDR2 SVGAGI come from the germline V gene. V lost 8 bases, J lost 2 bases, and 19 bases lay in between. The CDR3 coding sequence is TGTGCCAGCTTCACCCGGAGGGCCGGGGCCTACGAGCAGTACTTC. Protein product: CASFTRRAGAYEQYF.

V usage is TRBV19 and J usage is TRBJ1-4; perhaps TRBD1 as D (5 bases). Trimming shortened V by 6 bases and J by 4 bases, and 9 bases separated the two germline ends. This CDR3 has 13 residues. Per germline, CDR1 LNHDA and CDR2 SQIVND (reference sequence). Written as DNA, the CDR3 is TGTGCCAGTAGCAGACAGTTTAATGAAAAACTGTTTTTT. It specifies CASSRQFNEKLFF.

The CDR3 protein is CASSSTGDNQPQHF. The CDR3 DNA is TGTGCCAGCAGCTCGACAGGGGACAATCAGCCCCAGCATTTT. V is TRBV7-9 and J is TRBJ1-5; 8 bases fit TRBD1. The CDR3 runs to 14 residues. The J segment lost 3 bases and the V segment lost 4 bases, leaving 2 bases of the junction unmatched. Per germline, CDR1 SEHNR and CDR2 FQNEAQ (reference sequence).